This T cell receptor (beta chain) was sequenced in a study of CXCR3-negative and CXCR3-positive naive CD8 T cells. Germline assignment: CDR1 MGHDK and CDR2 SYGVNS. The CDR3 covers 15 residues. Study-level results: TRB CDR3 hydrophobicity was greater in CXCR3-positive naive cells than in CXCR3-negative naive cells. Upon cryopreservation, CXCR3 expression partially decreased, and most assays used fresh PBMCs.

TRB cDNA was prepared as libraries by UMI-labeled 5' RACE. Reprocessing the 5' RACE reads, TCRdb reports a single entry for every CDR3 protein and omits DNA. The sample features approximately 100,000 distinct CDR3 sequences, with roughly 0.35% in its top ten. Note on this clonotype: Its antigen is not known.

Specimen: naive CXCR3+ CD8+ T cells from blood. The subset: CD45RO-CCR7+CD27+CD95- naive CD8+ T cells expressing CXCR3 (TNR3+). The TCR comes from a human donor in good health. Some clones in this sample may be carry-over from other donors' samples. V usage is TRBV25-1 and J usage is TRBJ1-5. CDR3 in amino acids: CASSDDHYSNQPQHF.